The clone carrying this T cell receptor (beta chain) has a single count. Its antigen is unidentified. The data belong to a study of OX40 agonist ivuxolimab in advanced cancers. The wider study: An agonistic human IgG2 monoclonal antibody against OX40 (CD134) was given. Whole-study findings and limits: In general, CD8+ T cells held more expanded clones than CD4+ did, on average.

CDR3 length: 15 residues. The V gene lost 6 bases and the J gene lost 2 bases, with 16 bases spanning the gap. Germline CDR1 and CDR2: MNHEY and SVGAGI. Repertoires were generated with immunoSEQ multiplex PCR, while TCRdb's copy carries only in-frame clones and drops some. The sample includes tens of thousands of clones, around 83% seen only once; the top ten take more than 25%. The material sequenced was CD4+ or CD8+ T cells sorted from blood, taken in a trial of the OX40 agonist ivuxolimab. The chain has TRBV6-5 and TRBJ2-5, with a possible D match to TRBD2 (5 bases). This receptor was taken from an adult with an advanced solid tumor such as melanoma, head and neck, liver or kidney cancer. As DNA, the CDR3 is TGTGCCAGCAGCCTCCTGCCGGGATCGCAAGAGACCCAGTACTTC. It yields the protein CASSLLPGSQETQYF.